The rows below give T cell receptor beta chains drawn from one sample of a study of early T cells in non-severe SARS-CoV-2 infection. TCRdb reprocessed the 5' RACE reads via MiXCR and lists one record per CDR3 protein. The sample has 65,000 to 80,000 distinct CDR3 sequences; 11% are singletons. The sequenced sample was whole blood. The receptors come from an adult who was a healthcare worker with PCR-confirmed SARS-CoV-2 infection or an uninfected control (not recorded which). The CDR3 runs from the conserved cysteine through the conserved F or W. The D gene is left open where the match is weak. Part of the rows lack a size; the others show once, few, many or a class for expanded clones.

>-|many|TRBJ2-5|TRBV11-2
CASSLDLRQETQYF
TGTGCCAGCAGCTTAGATCTTAGACAAGAGACCCAGTACTTC
>-|-|TRBJ1-5|TRBV28
CASRGSYSNQPQHF
TGTGCCTCCAGGGGTTCTTATAGCAATCAGCCCCAGCATTTT
>-|-|TRBJ1-3|TRBV7-9
CASTPPDSSGNTIYF
TGTGCCAGCACCCCTCCGGACAGCTCTGGAAACACCATATATTTT
>TRBD2|-|TRBJ2-1|TRBV11-3
CASSLFGTSGGNEQFF
TGTGCCAGCAGCTTATTCGGGACTAGCGGGGGTAATGAGCAGTTCTTC
>TRBD2|many|TRBJ2-1|TRBV6-2/TRBV6-3
CASTTGGWNEQFF
TGTGCCAGCACCACGGGGGGGTGGAATGAGCAGTTCTTC
>TRBD1|many|TRBJ2-5|TRBV19
CASSMGWDRDQETQYF
TGTGCCAGTAGTATGGGATGGGACAGGGACCAAGAGACCCAGTACTTC
>TRBD1|-|TRBJ1-4|TRBV6-5
CASSPTGGKGEKLFF
TGTGCCAGCAGTCCCACAGGGGGCAAGGGTGAAAAACTGTTTTTT
>TRBD1|few|TRBJ2-1|TRBV5-4
CASSGGTGFLYNEQFF
TGTGCCAGCAGCGGAGGGACAGGGTTCCTCTACAATGAGCAGTTCTTC
>TRBD1|many|TRBJ1-2|TRBV7-9
CASSIPGQGLYGYTF
TGTGCCAGCAGCATTCCGGGACAGGGACTCTATGGCTACACCTTC
>-|many|TRBJ1-5|TRBV20-1
CSARDDSRFSNQPQHF
TGCAGTGCTAGAGATGATAGCAGGTTCTCCAATCAGCCCCAGCATTTT
>-|many|TRBJ1-2|TRBV3-1
CASSQGVNYGYTF
TGTGCCAGCAGCCAAGGAGTCAACTATGGCTACACCTTC
>-|-|TRBJ1-5|TRBV4-3
CASSQDAAGGQPQHF
TGCGCCAGCAGCCAAGATGCGGCAGGCGGTCAGCCCCAGCATTTT
>-|many|TRBJ2-3|TRBV6-6
CASSRGASTDTQYF
TGTGCCAGCAGTCGGGGGGCCAGCACAGATACGCAGTATTTT
>TRBD2|many|TRBJ2-1|TRBV7-3
CASSLTGLANNEQFF
TGTGCCAGCAGCTTAACGGGACTAGCTAACAATGAGCAGTTCTTC
>-|-|TRBJ2-1|TRBV6-2/TRBV6-3
CASSYLPNGGAPYNEQFF
TGTGCCAGCAGTTACTTACCTAATGGGGGGGCGCCGTACAATGAGCAGTTCTTC
>TRBD1|many|TRBJ2-2|TRBV29-1
CSVLRQGENTGELFF
TGCAGCGTGCTTCGACAGGGGGAGAACACCGGGGAGCTGTTTTTT
>-|few|TRBJ2-7|TRBV7-9
CASSSAGDTYEQYF
TGTGCCAGCAGCTCGGCCGGGGACACCTACGAGCAGTACTTC
>-|many|TRBJ1-1|TRBV15
CATSRDPPRSQLRNTEAFF
TGTGCCACCAGCAGAGATCCGCCCAGGAGTCAGCTAAGGAACACTGAAGCTTTCTTT
>TRBD1|-|TRBJ2-7|TRBV6-5
CASSRTGATYEQYF
TGTGCCAGCAGTCGGACAGGGGCCACCTACGAGCAGTACTTC